Below, 6 T cell receptor beta chains from the same sample are listed, as sequenced in a study of radiotherapy plus CTLA-4 blockade in lung cancer. Measured with immunoSEQ multiplex PCR; TCRdb has only the in-frame clones, and not every one. The data hold 50,000 to 65,000 clones, with over 70% observed a single time. The source material was peripheral blood, sampled from a patient treated with radiotherapy plus ipilimumab. These receptors originate from a human donor with non-small cell lung cancer who had a partial response to radiotherapy plus ipilimumab.

The rearrangement joins TRBV7-2 to TRBJ2-3; tentatively, D is TRBD1 (5 bases). The CDR3 has 17 residues. Trimming shortened V by 5 bases and J by 0 bases, and 18 bases separated the two germline ends. Germline V gene lookup returns CDR1 SGHTA and CDR2 FQGNSA. Here the CDR3 DNA reads TGTGCCAGCAGCCCCCACAGGTCTCTAATCAGCACAGATACGCAGTATTTT. This gives the protein CASSPHRSLISTDTQYF. The full variable domain, with the rest looked up from reference TRBV7-2 and TRBJ2-3, is GAGVSQSPSNKVTEKGKDVELRCDPISGHTALYWYRQSLGQGLEFLIYFQGNSAPDKSGLPSDRFSAERTGGSVSTLTIQRTQQEDSAVYLCASSPHRSLISTDTQYFGPGTRLTVL.

This clone has only a few counts. The chain employs TRBV7-2 and TRBJ2-7, with unresolved D. The CDR3 spans 15 residues. The germline gives CDR1 SGHTA, CDR2 FQGNSA. The ends were cut back, 4 bases at V and 0 bases at J, with 13 bases in the middle. The CDR3 here is CASSSGVLSSYEQYF. Here the CDR3 DNA reads TGTGCCAGCAGCTCCGGTGTCCTCTCCTCCTACGAGCAGTACTTC.

The chain couples TRBV5-1 to TRBJ2-1; the D gene is possibly TRBD1 (6 bases). This CDR3 is 16 amino acids long. Trimming removed 1 base from V and 7 bases from J, with 18 bases in between. Germline V gives CDR1 SGHRS, CDR2 YFSETQ. CDR3 bases: TGCGCCAGCAGCTTGACCCCACAGGGTCAAACGAATGAGCAGTTCTTC. It is translated as CASSLTPQGQTNEQFF.

This chain uses TRBV4-1 with TRBJ2-7, with D tentatively TRBD2 (5 bases). The CDR3 contains 18 residues. The germline V and J ends were trimmed by 0 bases and 0 bases, with 18 bases remaining between them. Germline CDR1 reads MGHRA; CDR2 reads YSYEKL. The CDR3 here is CASSQEVGAASHSYEQYF. DNA of the CDR3: TGCGCCAGCAGCCAAGAGGTGGGAGCCGCTTCCCACTCCTACGAGCAGTACTTC.

V gene TRBV25-1 combines with J gene TRBJ1-2, with 7 bases fitting TRBD1. The CDR3 consists of 13 residues. Germline V gives CDR1 MGHDK, CDR2 SYGVNS. Trimming removed 6 bases from V and 8 bases from J; junction bases left unmatched: 9. CDR3 residues: CASSRGGGGGYTF. CDR3 DNA: TGTGCCAGCAGCAGAGGGGGCGGAGGGGGCTACACCTTC.

J is TRBJ2-7 and V is TRBV27, with TRBD1 matching over 11 bases. CDR1 and CDR2 from the germline V gene are MNHEY and SMNVEV (reference sequence). With 0 bases clipped from V and 5 bases from J, the junction kept 3 bases outside the gene matches. The CDR3 consists of 15 residues. The CDR3 bases are TGTGCCAGCAGTTTATCCGGACAGGGGGCTGACGAGCAGTACTTC. Translating gives CASSLSGQGADEQYF.